This TCR beta chain was identified during a study of Graves' ophthalmopathy and Graves' hyperthyroidism. Study-level information: Peripheral blood (taken before any treatment) was collected at initial diagnosis.

The junction had 9 bases not matched to a gene; V was cut back by 10 bases and J by 3 bases. The CDR3 loop spans 13 amino acids. Germline CDR1 is ENHRY and CDR2 is SYGVKD. General study results and limits: Blood repertoires reportedly contained most expanded thyroid clonotypes above 0.001 frequency.

A remark on this clonotype: Its target is not known.

RNA transcripts were the template, and TCR beta CDR3 regions were amplified from them. First-round RT-PCR used HTBI primers; second-round multiplex PCR followed. One entry per CDR3 protein, called by TCRdb with MiXCR from the multiplex PCR reads. The sample consists of about 660,000 distinct CDR3 sequences, about 41% of them appearing once. The material sequenced was peripheral blood. The chain carries TRBV10-3 and TRBJ2-7, with 7 bases that match TRBD1. This clonotype was sampled from an adult man with Graves' ophthalmopathy. CDR3 bases: TGTGCCACCAACACAGGGGTCGTCTACGAGCAGTACTTC. It translates to CATNTGVVYEQYF.